This TCR beta chain is drawn from a study of blood T cell repertoires in COVID-19. Background on the study: The United States, Italy and Spain supplied acute and convalescent COVID-19 samples. Sources were T cells, B-cell-depleted T cells, or PBMCs; the material itself was cDNA or gDNA.

The authors' processing: Researchers report that nucleated cell counts were estimated from reference gene primer amplification. Libraries were prepared by immunoSEQ multiplex PCR; TCRdb keeps only in-frame clonotypes and omits some of them. V and J calls and clone size come straight from that table; D and trimming were deduced from the DNA. Of roughly 40,000 clones listed, around 88% are singletons. Trimming removed 3 bases at V and 0 bases at J, with 14 bases between. Germline loops: CDR1 LNHDA, CDR2 SQIVND (reference sequence). The CDR3 loop spans 16 amino acids. Sample: peripheral blood. The receptor's source is a woman aged 80 or over with active or convalescent COVID-19. This chain links TRBV19 with TRBJ1-1; TRBD1 is a possible D gene (6 bases). The CDR3 nucleotides are TGTGCCAGTAGTATTACAGGGAAGAGTTTGAACACTGAAGCTTTCTTT. Translating it yields CASSITGKSLNTEAFF.